This TCR beta chain was captured in a study of blood T cell repertoires in COVID-19. The CDR3 is 17 residues long. By share, this clone counts as medium-sized. The data were produced by immunoSEQ multiplex PCR, yet TCRdb's version contains in-frame clones alone and is incomplete. The sample has about 300,000 clones, about 90% seen once. The specimen was PBMCs or T cells enriched from blood (not recorded which). This receptor was identified in a woman between 45 and 65 years old who had been exposed to COVID-19. J is TRBJ1-1 and V is TRBV21-1; the listed D gene, TRBD1, was not tested against the DNA. TRBV21-1 is given as a pseudogene. CDR3 loop: CASSIPGQLNRGTEAFF. The CDR3 nucleotides are TGTGCCAGCAGCATACCGGGACAGCTTAACCGGGGCACTGAAGCTTTCTTT.